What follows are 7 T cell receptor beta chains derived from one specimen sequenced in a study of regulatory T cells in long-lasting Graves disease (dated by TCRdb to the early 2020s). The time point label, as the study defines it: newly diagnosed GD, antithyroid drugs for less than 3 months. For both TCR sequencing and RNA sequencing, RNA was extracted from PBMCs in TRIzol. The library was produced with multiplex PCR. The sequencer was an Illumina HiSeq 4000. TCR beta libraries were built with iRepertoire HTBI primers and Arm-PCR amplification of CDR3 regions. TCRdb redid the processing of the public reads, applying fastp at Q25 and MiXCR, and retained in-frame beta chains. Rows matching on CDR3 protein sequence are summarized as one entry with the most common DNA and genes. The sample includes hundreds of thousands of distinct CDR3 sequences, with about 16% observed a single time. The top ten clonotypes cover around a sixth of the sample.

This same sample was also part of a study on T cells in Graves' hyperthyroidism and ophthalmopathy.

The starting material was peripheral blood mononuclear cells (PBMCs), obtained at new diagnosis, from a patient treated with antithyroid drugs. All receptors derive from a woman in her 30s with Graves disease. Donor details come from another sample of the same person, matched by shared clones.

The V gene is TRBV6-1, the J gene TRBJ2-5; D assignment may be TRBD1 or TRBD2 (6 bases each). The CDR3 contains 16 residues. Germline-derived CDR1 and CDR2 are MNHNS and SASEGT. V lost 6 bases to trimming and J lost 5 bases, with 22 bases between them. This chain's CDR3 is CASSLGGGQLGETQYF. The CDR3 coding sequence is TGTGCCAGCAGCCTCGGAGGGGGGCAGCTGGGGGAGACCCAGTACTTC.

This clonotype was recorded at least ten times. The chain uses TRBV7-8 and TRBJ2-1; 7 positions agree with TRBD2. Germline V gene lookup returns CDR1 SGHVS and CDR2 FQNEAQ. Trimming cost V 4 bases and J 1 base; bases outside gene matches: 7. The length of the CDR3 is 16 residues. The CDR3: CASSSILAHSYNEQFF. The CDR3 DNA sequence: TGTGCCAGCAGCTCCATACTAGCGCATTCCTACAATGAGCAGTTCTTC.

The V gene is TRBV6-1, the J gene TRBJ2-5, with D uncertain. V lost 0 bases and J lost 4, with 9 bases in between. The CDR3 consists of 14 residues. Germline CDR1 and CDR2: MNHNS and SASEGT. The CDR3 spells CASSEAVLRETQYF. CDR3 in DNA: TGTGCCAGCAGTGAAGCAGTTTTACGAGAGACCCAGTACTTC.

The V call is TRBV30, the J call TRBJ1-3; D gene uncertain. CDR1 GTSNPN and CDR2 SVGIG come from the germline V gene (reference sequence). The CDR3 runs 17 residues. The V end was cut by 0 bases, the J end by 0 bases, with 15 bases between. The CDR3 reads CAWSVSGRLRSGNTIYF. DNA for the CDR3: TGTGCCTGGAGTGTAAGTGGCAGGCTACGCTCTGGAAACACCATATATTTT.

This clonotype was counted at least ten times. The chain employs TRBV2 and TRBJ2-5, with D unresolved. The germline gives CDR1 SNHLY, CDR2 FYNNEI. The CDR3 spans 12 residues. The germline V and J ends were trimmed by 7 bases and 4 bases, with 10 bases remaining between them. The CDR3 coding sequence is TGTGCCAGCAATGGGGAAACAGAGACCCAGTACTTC. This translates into CASNGETETQYF.

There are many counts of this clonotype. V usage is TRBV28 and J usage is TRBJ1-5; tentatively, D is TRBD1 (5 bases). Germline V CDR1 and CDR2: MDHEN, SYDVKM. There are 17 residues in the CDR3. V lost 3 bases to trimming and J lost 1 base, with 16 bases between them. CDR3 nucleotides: TGTGCCAGCAGTTTCGGCCAGGGCCCATTGAGCAATCAGCCCCAGCATTTT. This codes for CASSFGQGPLSNQPQHF.

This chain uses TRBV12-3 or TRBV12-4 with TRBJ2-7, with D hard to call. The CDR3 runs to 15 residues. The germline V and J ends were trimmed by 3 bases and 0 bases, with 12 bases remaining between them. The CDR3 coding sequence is TGTGCCAGCAGTTTTGGCCCAGCCGTCTCCTACGAGCAGTACTTC. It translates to CASSFGPAVSYEQYF.